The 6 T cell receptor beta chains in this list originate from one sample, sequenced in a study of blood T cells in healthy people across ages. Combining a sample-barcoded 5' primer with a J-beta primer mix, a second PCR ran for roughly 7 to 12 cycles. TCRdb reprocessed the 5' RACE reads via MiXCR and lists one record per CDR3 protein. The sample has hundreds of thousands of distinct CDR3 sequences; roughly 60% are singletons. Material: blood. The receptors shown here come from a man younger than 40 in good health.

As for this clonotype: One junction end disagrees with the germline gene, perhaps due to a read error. The CDR3 bases are TGTGCCAGCAGCCCCAGGGGGCCCAGACAAAATCAGCCCCGGCATTTT. Encoded protein: CASSPRGPRQNQPRHF. This chain links TRBV6-6 with TRBJ1-5; TRBD1 aligns across 8 bases. Germline CDR1 and CDR2: MNHNY and SVGAGI (reference sequence). CDR3 size: 16 residues.

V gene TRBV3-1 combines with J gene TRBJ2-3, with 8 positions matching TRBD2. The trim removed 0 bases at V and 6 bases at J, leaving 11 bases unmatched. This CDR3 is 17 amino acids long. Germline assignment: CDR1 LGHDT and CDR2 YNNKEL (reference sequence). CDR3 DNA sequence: TGTGCCAGCAGCCAAGAAGGGTCAGCGGGAGACTTGGATACGCAGTATTTT. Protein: CASSQEGSAGDLDTQYF.

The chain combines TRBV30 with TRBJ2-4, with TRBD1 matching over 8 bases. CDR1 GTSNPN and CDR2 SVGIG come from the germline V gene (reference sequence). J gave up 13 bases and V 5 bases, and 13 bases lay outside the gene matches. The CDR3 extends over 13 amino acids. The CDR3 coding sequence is TGTGCCTGGCAGACAGGGGCCGGGAATGAGCAGTACTTC. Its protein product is CAWQTGAGNEQYF.

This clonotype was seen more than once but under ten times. The CDR3 is CASSQEQQAIYEQYF. The CDR3 DNA reads as TGTGCCAGCAGCCAAGAACAGCAGGCTATCTACGAGCAGTACTTC. The chain employs TRBV4-2 and TRBJ2-7; D call uncertain. Looked up from germline, CDR1 is LGHNA and CDR2 is YNFKEQ. The CDR3 covers 15 residues. Trimming removed 0 bases from V and 3 bases from J, with 12 bases in between.

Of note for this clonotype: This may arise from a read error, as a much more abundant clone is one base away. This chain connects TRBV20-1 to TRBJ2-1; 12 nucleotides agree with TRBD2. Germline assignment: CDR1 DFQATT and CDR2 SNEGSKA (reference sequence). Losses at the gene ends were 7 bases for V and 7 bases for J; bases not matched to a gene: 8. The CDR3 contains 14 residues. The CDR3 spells CSGLAGGGANEQFF. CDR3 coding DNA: TGCAGTGGCCTAGCGGGAGGGGGAGCGAATGAGCAGTTCTTC.

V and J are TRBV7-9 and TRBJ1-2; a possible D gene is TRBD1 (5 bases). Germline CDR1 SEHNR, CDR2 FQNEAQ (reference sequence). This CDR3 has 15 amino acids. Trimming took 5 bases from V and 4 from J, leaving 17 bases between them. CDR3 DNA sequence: TGTGCCAGCAGCATGAACACACAGGTTCTCTATGGCTACACCTTC. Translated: CASSMNTQVLYGYTF. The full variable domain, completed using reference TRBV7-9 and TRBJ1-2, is DTGVSQNPRHKITKRGQNVTFRCDPISEHNRLYWYRQTLGQGPEFLTYFQNEAQLEKSRLLSDRFSAERPKGSFSTLEIQRTEQGDSAMYLCASSMNTQVLYGYTFGSGTRLTVV.